This T cell receptor (beta chain) was identified in a study of blood T cell repertoires in COVID-19. Overall study context: Sites across the United States, Italy and Spain contributed samples from acute and convalescent COVID-19.

The ends lost 5 bases at V and 2 bases at J; junction bases unmatched: 8. The CDR3 length is 16 residues. Germline V lookup: CDR1 MDHEN, CDR2 SYDVKM. In the authors' workflow: Nucleated cell number was recorded as an estimate derived from reference gene primer amplification. The assay was immunoSEQ multiplex PCR, and TCRdb's table has in-frame clones only and misses some. The V and J calls and clone size come from that table; D and trimming were worked out from the DNA. Of 400,000 to 500,000 clones in the sample, over 75% were seen once. Each participant's cohort was designated according to participant-reported clinical history. Exposed participants came across a COVID-19 case within 2 weeks before study entry. This clone was found a few times.

Source material: PBMCs or T cells enriched from blood (not recorded which). The receptor comes from a woman aged 18-35 years who had been exposed to COVID-19. The chain uses TRBV28 and TRBJ1-5, with 8 bases identical to TRBD1. The CDR3 protein is CASSTQAGGGNQPQHF. The CDR3 DNA follows: TGTGCCAGCAGTACCCAGGCAGGGGGCGGCAATCAGCCCCAGCATTTT.